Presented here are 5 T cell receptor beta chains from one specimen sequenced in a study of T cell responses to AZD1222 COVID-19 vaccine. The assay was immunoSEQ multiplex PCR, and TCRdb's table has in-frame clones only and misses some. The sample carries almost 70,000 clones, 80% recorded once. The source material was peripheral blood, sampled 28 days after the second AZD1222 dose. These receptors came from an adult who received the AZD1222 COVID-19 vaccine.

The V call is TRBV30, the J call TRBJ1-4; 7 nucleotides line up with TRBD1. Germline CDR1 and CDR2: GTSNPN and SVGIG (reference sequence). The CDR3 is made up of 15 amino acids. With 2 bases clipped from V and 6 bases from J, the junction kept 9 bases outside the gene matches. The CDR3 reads CAWSPGGQKYEKLFF. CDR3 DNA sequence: TGTGCCTGGAGTCCCGGGGGACAGAAGTATGAAAAACTGTTTTTT.

CDR3 in amino acids: CASRGGSYEQYF. The CDR3 DNA sequence: TGTGCCAGCAGGGGGGGCTCCTACGAGCAGTACTTC. The chain links TRBV7-2 to TRBJ2-7; TRBD2 might be the D (6 bases). Germline V gene data show CDR1 as SGHTA and CDR2 as FQGNSA. The CDR3 has 12 amino acids. V was cut by 6 bases and J by 0 bases, with 6 bases left in between.

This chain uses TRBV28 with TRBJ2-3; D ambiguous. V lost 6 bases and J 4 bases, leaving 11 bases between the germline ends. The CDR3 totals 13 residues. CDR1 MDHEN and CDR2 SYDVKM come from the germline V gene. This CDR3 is CASSPADPDTQYF. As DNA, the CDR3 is TGTGCCAGCAGCCCTGCAGACCCAGATACGCAGTATTTT.

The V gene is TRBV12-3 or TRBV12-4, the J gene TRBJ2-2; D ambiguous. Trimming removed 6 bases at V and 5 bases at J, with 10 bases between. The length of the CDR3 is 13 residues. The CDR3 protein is CASRLTVTGELFF. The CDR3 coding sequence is TGTGCCAGCAGGTTAACTGTGACCGGGGAGCTGTTTTTT.

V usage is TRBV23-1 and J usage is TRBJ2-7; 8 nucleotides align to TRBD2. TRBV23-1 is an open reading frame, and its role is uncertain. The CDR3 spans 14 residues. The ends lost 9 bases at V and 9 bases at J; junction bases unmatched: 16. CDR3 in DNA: TGCGCCAGTTCACCGGGGGTAGCGGGGTTTTGGCAGTACTTC. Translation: CASSPGVAGFWQYF.